Below are 2 T cell receptor beta chains sequenced from a single sample in a study of OX40 agonist ivuxolimab in advanced cancers. The assay was immunoSEQ multiplex PCR, and TCRdb's table has in-frame clones only and misses some. The sample contains about 61,000 clones, 75% to 90% of which appear only once. Sequences were derived from CD4+ or CD8+ T cells sorted from blood, sampled in a trial of the OX40 agonist ivuxolimab. The receptors here all came from an adult with an advanced solid tumor such as melanoma, head and neck, liver or kidney cancer.

V is TRBV6-1 and J is TRBJ2-4; D gene uncertain. CDR3 size: 14 residues. Germline assignment: CDR1 MNHNS and CDR2 SASEGT. The ends were cut back, 6 bases at V and 3 bases at J, with 12 bases in the middle. The CDR3 coding sequence is TGTGCCAGCAGATCCGGCCCGGACAAAAACATTCAGTACTTC. Residues: CASRSGPDKNIQYF.

The chain carries TRBV5-1 and TRBJ1-2, with D perhaps matching TRBD1 (5 bases). Trimming left V 5 bases short and J 4 bases short, with 15 bases between. Germline CDR1 and CDR2: SGHRS and YFSETQ. The CDR3 loop spans 14 amino acids. The CDR3 region is CASSLDSSTYGYTF. In DNA, the CDR3 is TGCGCCAGCAGTCTAGACAGCTCCACCTATGGCTACACCTTC. Based on the CDR3 plus reference TRBV5-1 and TRBJ1-2, the full variable domain is KAGVTQTPRYLIKTRGQQVTLSCSPISGHRSVSWYQQTPGQGLQFLFEYFSETQRNKGNFPGRFSGRQFSNSRSEMNVSTLELGDSALYLCASSLDSSTYGYTFGSGTRLTVV.